Listed below are T cell receptor beta chains from one sample, sequenced in a study of cytomegalovirus exposure and HLA in healthy donors. Some clones are missing from TCRdb's copy, which holds only in-frame ones; the method was immunoSEQ multiplex PCR. The sample has approximately 130,000 clones, around 73% seen once. Material for sequencing was PBMCs. All receptors come from a man aged 50 to 59 in good health and CMV-seronegative. Both conserved end residues are trimmed from each CDR3. Some rows mark clone size as missing; the rest say once, few, many or name a class of expanded clone.

J gene	V gene	clone size	CDR3 length	CDR3 protein
TRBJ2-5	TRBV5-8	-	11	ASSLEGRRTQY
TRBJ2-1	TRBV7-2	-	12	ASSAGGTSNEQF
TRBJ2-7	TRBV2	-	12	ASTQDRPTYEQY
TRBJ2-1	TRBV10-3	-	12	AISESQGIHEQF
TRBJ2-2	TRBV10-1	-	15	ASSESGAGGYTGELF
TRBJ2-7	TRBV5-3	-	14	ARSLGSGTGLYEQY
TRBJ2-1	TRBV28	-	13	ASSLWASGYNEQF
TRBJ1-2	TRBV27	-	13	ASSSIGTTPKGYT
TRBJ1-4	TRBV5-1	few	13	ASRRGTGQNEKLF
TRBJ2-1	TRBV11-2	once	14	ASSSLAGTTPLEQF
TRBJ2-5	TRBV5-4	once	11	ASRRDSGETQY
TRBJ1-1	TRBV2	once	12	ASSGQGEVTEAF
TRBJ2-5	TRBV19	-	14	ASSTVGDYPQETQY
TRBJ1-2	TRBV7-9	-	12	ASRAGQGDYGYT
TRBJ1-5	TRBV5-8	-	16	ASSLEGWDRSGNQPQH
TRBJ1-2	TRBV18	-	16	ASSRNRDISTANYGYT
TRBJ2-1	TRBV10-2	-	11	ASTTGGSNEQF
TRBJ2-7	TRBV11-2	few	12	ASNPDRGPYEQY
TRBJ2-1	TRBV5-1	once	11	ASSDTGQGQQF
TRBJ1-3	TRBV11-2	-	14	ASSSYRRGRENTIY
TRBJ2-3	TRBV19	-	10	ASGTSKDTQY
TRBJ2-1	TRBV28	-	14	ASSLFASGSYNEQF
TRBJ1-1	TRBV9	-	12	ASSVVPGGTEAF
TRBJ2-1	TRBV5-1	-	13	ASSQTSGNYNEQF
TRBJ2-7	TRBV10-1	-	12	ASSEGTVTYEQY
TRBJ2-7	TRBV5-1	few	13	ASSLADRPLGEQY
TRBJ2-1	TRBV5-8	-	14	ASSFVWASSYNEQF
TRBJ2-1	TRBV7-8	-	14	ASSQTSRSSYNEQF
TRBJ1-2	TRBV29-1	-	9	SVGQDYGYT
TRBJ2-4	TRBV7-9	-	15	ASSLVLTGPGQNIQY
TRBJ2-5	TRBV5-1	-	11	ASSPDSEETQY
TRBJ2-7	TRBV20-1	-	9	SARGTDEQY